This TCR beta chain is from a study of blood T cells in healthy people across ages. Findings and caveats of the study: Older age coincided with a roughly linear decline in TCR beta diversity per million T cells.

This clonotype has at least ten counts. Its target is not known. Germline CDR1 is SGHNT and CDR2 is YYREEE (reference sequence). Between the trimmed V and J ends, which lost 0 bases and 3 bases, there was a span of 22 bases. The CDR3 runs 18 residues. It was with a sample-barcoded 5' primer and a J-beta primer mix that a second PCR of about 7 to 12 cycles was run. Each TCR beta cDNA got a 12-nucleotide random molecular identifier. TCRdb fed the 5' RACE reads into MiXCR, producing one record per CDR3 protein. This sample has about 1,800,000 distinct CDR3 sequences; 28% occur once, and the top ten carry more than 6%.

Sequenced: blood. This sequence joins TRBV5-4 and TRBJ2-7; TRBD1 or TRBD2 may be the D gene (5 bases each). The receptor comes from a woman between 25 and 40 years old in good health. The CDR3 region has the DNA TGTGCCAGCAGCTTGGGGGGGAATCCGAGCATTTGGGGCTACGAGCAGTACTTC. It encodes CASSLGGNPSIWGYEQYF.